These 22 T cell receptor beta chains originate from one sample sequenced in a study of T cell changes during pregnancy in multiple sclerosis. Only in-frame clones appear in the TCRdb table, and some are missing; sequencing was by immunoSEQ multiplex PCR. This table holds 70,000 to 100,000 clones, around 93% found once. The sample here was peripheral blood, taken in the third trimester of pregnancy. The receptors were gathered from a female donor in good health, enrolled as a control in a pregnancy study.

The rearrangement joins TRBV28 to TRBJ1-1, with 8 bases fitting TRBD1. The J segment lost 6 bases and the V segment lost 2 bases, leaving 5 bases of the junction unmatched. Germline-derived CDR1 and CDR2 are MDHEN and SYDVKM. The CDR3 has 14 amino acids. CDR3 region: CASSLTGGSSEAFF. For the CDR3, the DNA is TGTGCCAGCAGTTTAACAGGGGGGTCTTCTGAAGCTTTCTTT.

The V call is TRBV12-2, the J call TRBJ1-2. TRBV12-2 is a pseudogene locus. The CDR3 extends over 15 amino acids. CDR3 sequence reads: CASPLGERSKYGYTF. CDR3 DNA sequence: TGTGCAAGTCCCTTAGGGGAGCGATCCAAATATGGCTACACCTTC.

J is TRBJ2-3 and V is TRBV19, with 7 bases aligning to TRBD2. Germline CDR1 and CDR2: LNHDA and SQIVND (reference sequence). Trimming cost V 6 bases and J 6 bases; bases outside gene matches: 9. CDR3 length: 14 amino acids. DNA of the CDR3: TGTGCCAGTAGCCGGAGGCAGGGAGGGGATACGCAGTATTTT. Amino acids: CASSRRQGGDTQYF.

This chain uses TRBV4-1 with TRBJ2-7; D remains unclear. Trimming stripped 5 bases from V and 2 bases from J, with 19 bases between. Germline CDR1 is MGHRA and CDR2 is YSYEKL. This CDR3 is 16 amino acids long. The CDR3: CASSVNTASEPYEQYF. CDR3 coding DNA: TGCGCCAGCAGCGTAAATACAGCCTCCGAGCCCTACGAGCAGTACTTC.

V usage is TRBV4-1 and J usage is TRBJ1-4, with 11 bases that match TRBD1. The CDR3 has 17 residues. The germline V gene has CDR1 MGHRA and CDR2 YSYEKL. The trim removed 4 bases at V and 8 bases at J, leaving 12 bases unmatched. CDR3 DNA: TGCGCCAGCAGCCGTTTCGGACAGGGGGCAATTTGGGAAAAACTGTTTTTT. Translating gives CASSRFGQGAIWEKLFF.

The chain carries TRBV28 and TRBJ2-3, with 13 nucleotides matching TRBD2. The junction had 7 bases not matched to a gene; V was cut back by 6 bases and J by 4 bases. This CDR3 contains 16 residues. The germline gives CDR1 MDHEN, CDR2 SYDVKM. CDR3 sequence: CASRTSGRAWADTQYF. The CDR3 coding sequence is TGTGCCAGCAGAACTAGCGGGAGGGCCTGGGCAGATACGCAGTATTTT.

J is TRBJ1-4 and V is TRBV19; D is ambiguous. This CDR3 spans 16 amino acids. Germline V gives CDR1 LNHDA, CDR2 SQIVND (reference sequence). Trimming cost V 3 bases and J 4 bases, with 15 bases left between them. CDR3 bases: TGTGCCAGTAGTATCGGCCCAGGAGGGCGTAATGAAAAACTGTTTTTT. Translation gives CASSIGPGGRNEKLFF.

The rearrangement links TRBV18 to TRBJ2-7; 9 nucleotides agree with TRBD1. V lost 3 bases to trimming and J lost 6 bases; unmatched junction nucleotides: 9. The CDR3 covers 15 residues. Germline values: CDR1 KGHSH, CDR2 LQKENI. The CDR3 sequence: CASSPVQGAGSEQYF. CDR3 nucleotides: TGTGCCAGCTCACCCGTACAGGGGGCAGGCAGCGAGCAGTACTTC.

This clone is a singleton in its sample. The CDR3 DNA is TGTGCCAGCAGCGACAGGGGTGGTGCTCAGCCCCAGCATTTT. Protein product: CASSDRGGAQPQHF. The J gene is TRBJ1-5, the V gene TRBV28, with 8 bases matching TRBD1. V trimming: 6 bases; J trimming: 6 bases; junction bases outside the gene matches: 7. The CDR3 totals 14 residues. Germline V lookup: CDR1 MDHEN, CDR2 SYDVKM.

This chain connects TRBV5-5 to TRBJ2-5; D remains unclear. The CDR3 runs 12 residues. Deletions cut 2 bases from V and 5 bases from J, with 7 bases between. In germline, CDR1 is SGHKS, CDR2 YYEKEE (reference sequence). The CDR3 DNA follows: TGTGCCAGCAGCTTCCCGAGTGAGACCCAGTACTTC. This sequence encodes CASSFPSETQYF.

The chain has TRBV19 and TRBJ1-5; 7 bases map to TRBD1. The V gene's germline CDR1 is LNHDA and CDR2 SQIVND (reference sequence). V shed 3 bases and J 6 bases; nucleotides not matched to a gene: 5. This CDR3 comprises 14 residues. CDR3 coding DNA: TGTGCCAGTAGTATCTACAGGGGCGGTCAGCCCCAGCATTTT. Protein product: CASSIYRGGQPQHF.

The rearrangement uses TRBV7-9 and TRBJ2-1; 9 bases are a match to TRBD2. This CDR3 is built from 14 residues. Germline CDR1 and CDR2: SEHNR and FQNEAQ (reference sequence). The V segment lost 5 bases and the J segment 4 bases; nucleotides outside the gene matches: 3. CDR3 residues: CASSQTSGYNEQFF. CDR3 bases: TGTGCCAGCAGCCAGACTAGCGGATACAATGAGCAGTTCTTC. Supplemented by reference TRBV7-9 and TRBJ2-1, the full variable domain reads DTGVSQNPRHKITKRGQNVTFRCDPISEHNRLYWYRQTLGQGPEFLTYFQNEAQLEKSRLLSDRFSAERPKGSFSTLEIQRTEQGDSAMYLCASSQTSGYNEQFFGPGTRLTVL.

CDR3 sequence reads: CASSLVNSGQAAHTQYF. The CDR3 DNA is TGCGCCAGCAGCTTGGTTAACAGCGGGCAGGCCGCCCATACGCAGTATTTT. V and J are TRBV5-1 and TRBJ2-3, with D possibly TRBD2 on 6 matching bases. CDR1 is SGHRS and CDR2 is YFSETQ in the germline V gene. Deletions cut 0 bases from V and 7 bases from J, with 21 bases between. This CDR3 contains 17 residues. Complete variable domain (other parts from reference TRBV5-1 and TRBJ2-3): KAGVTQTPRYLIKTRGQQVTLSCSPISGHRSVSWYQQTPGQGLQFLFEYFSETQRNKGNFPGRFSGRQFSNSRSEMNVSTLELGDSALYLCASSLVNSGQAAHTQYFGPGTRLTVL.

J is TRBJ1-4 and V is TRBV2; 10 bases agree with TRBD1. V was pared by 8 bases and J by 2 bases, with 17 bases of the junction left unmatched. Germline loops: CDR1 SNHLY, CDR2 FYNNEI. The CDR3 spans 19 residues. CDR3 sequence: CASGGPGQGVLRTNEKLFF. Here the CDR3 DNA reads TGTGCCAGCGGCGGGCCCGGACAGGGGGTTCTAAGGACTAATGAAAAACTGTTTTTT.

The J gene is TRBJ2-2, the V gene TRBV28; D might be TRBD2 (5 bases). Germline CDR1 MDHEN, CDR2 SYDVKM. CDR3 length: 14 residues. V was trimmed by 2 bases and J by 5 bases, leaving 9 bases between them. CDR3 loop: CASSLIGKTGELFF. CDR3 DNA sequence: TGTGCCAGCAGTTTAATCGGGAAAACCGGGGAGCTGTTTTTT.

The chain has TRBV30 and TRBJ2-7; 9 nucleotides agree with TRBD2. The germline CDR1 and CDR2 sequences are GTSNPN and SVGIG (reference sequence). V trimming: 8 bases; J trimming: 5 bases; junction bases outside the gene matches: 10. The CDR3 totals 13 residues. CDR3 residues: CAGSGRGTHEQYF. The CDR3 DNA reads as TGTGCCGGTAGCGGGAGAGGGACCCACGAGCAGTACTTC.

The chain has TRBV6-4 and TRBJ2-7; possible D gene TRBD2, 5 bases. CDR1 and CDR2 (germline): MRHNA, SNTAGT. The V end lost 6 bases, the J end lost 1 base, and 19 bases lay between the germline ends. CDR3 length: 16 amino acids. The CDR3 sequence is CASRPPPAEDSYEQYF. The CDR3 bases are TGTGCCAGCAGGCCACCCCCAGCGGAGGATTCCTACGAGCAGTACTTC.

This clone was counted a single time. This rearrangement joins TRBV27 to TRBJ1-1; D is undetermined. Trimming took 2 bases from V and 0 from J, leaving 7 bases between them. Per germline, CDR1 MNHEY and CDR2 SMNVEV (reference sequence). There are 14 residues in the CDR3. The CDR3 nucleotides read TGTGCCAGCAGTTTAGAGGCAGTGAACACTGAAGCTTTCTTT. This encodes CASSLEAVNTEAFF.

The chain combines TRBV27 with TRBJ2-1; the D is unclear. The CDR3 runs 15 residues. V was cut by 2 bases and J by 6 bases, with 14 bases left in between. Germline V lookup: CDR1 MNHEY, CDR2 SMNVEV (reference sequence). The chain's CDR3 is CASSLTPRLFNEQFF. CDR3 DNA sequence: TGTGCCAGCAGTTTAACCCCCAGGCTTTTCAATGAGCAGTTCTTC.

This sequence joins TRBV5-1 and TRBJ1-2; D gene unclear. CDR3 length: 15 residues. The germline V and J ends were trimmed by 0 bases and 0 bases, with 9 bases remaining between them. Germline loops: CDR1 SGHRS, CDR2 YFSETQ. For the CDR3, the DNA is TGCGCCAGCAGCTTGGATCCCCAGTCTAACTATGGCTACACCTTC. Translated, it gives CASSLDPQSNYGYTF.

This chain joins TRBV6-1 and TRBJ2-2; TRBD2 is a possible D gene (6 bases). The ends were cut back, 8 bases at V and 6 bases at J, with 13 bases in the middle. The CDR3 extends over 13 amino acids. Germline lookup yields CDR1 MNHNS and CDR2 SASEGT. CDR3 residues: CASLWRGAGELFF. For the CDR3, the DNA is TGTGCCAGCCTGTGGAGGGGTGCCGGGGAGCTGTTTTTT.

The chain has TRBV7-8 and TRBJ1-5; weak D call: TRBD1 (5 bases). The germline CDR1 and CDR2 sequences are SGHVS and FQNEAQ. The length of the CDR3 is 16 residues. Trimming took off 3 bases at V and 3 bases at J, with 15 bases between the two ends. The CDR3 sequence: CASSFGRGSNNQPQHF. DNA of the CDR3: TGTGCCAGCAGCTTTGGGCGGGGCAGCAACAATCAGCCCCAGCATTTT.